What follows are 6 T cell receptor beta chains derived from one specimen sequenced in a study of early T cells in non-severe SARS-CoV-2 infection. TCRdb re-called the 5' RACE reads through MiXCR, storing one row per CDR3 protein. The profile shows tens of thousands of distinct CDR3 sequences, about 10% of them singletons. The sequences come from whole blood, collected at baseline. These receptors were collected from an adult who was a healthcare worker with PCR-confirmed SARS-CoV-2 infection or an uninfected control (not recorded which).

The V call is TRBV28, the J call TRBJ2-1; D gene uncertain. CDR1 MDHEN and CDR2 SYDVKM come from the germline V gene. There are 11 residues in the CDR3. Trimming took 3 bases from V and 10 from J, leaving 7 bases between them. The CDR3 sequence: CASSLRQEQFF. In DNA form, the CDR3 reads TGTGCCAGCAGTTTGAGACAAGAGCAGTTCTTC.

This clonotype has a handful of counts. The chain uses TRBV5-5 and TRBJ1-5; tentative D call: TRBD1 (6 bases). The length of the CDR3 is 14 residues. Deletions cut 0 bases from V and 6 bases from J, with 10 bases between. CDR1 is SGHKS, CDR2 YYEKEE, per germline (reference sequence). The CDR3 sequence: CASSLAGAGQPQHF. The CDR3, as DNA: TGTGCCAGCAGCTTGGCAGGGGCTGGTCAGCCCCAGCATTTT.

This sequence joins TRBV19 and TRBJ2-1, with D unclear. Germline CDR1 is LNHDA and CDR2 is SQIVND (reference sequence). Trimming shortened V by 4 bases and J by 10 bases, and 14 bases separated the two germline ends. CDR3 size: 13 residues. In nucleotides, the CDR3 is TGTGCCAGTAGTAGACGAGGAGTGGAGGAGCAGTTCTTC. It is translated as CASSRRGVEEQFF. Full variable domain (rest looked up from reference TRBV19 and TRBJ2-1): DGGITQSPKYLFRKEGQNVTLSCEQNLNHDAMYWYRQDPGQGLRLIYYSQIVNDFQKGDIAEGYSVSREKKESFPLTVTSAQKNPTAFYLCASSRRGVEEQFFGPGTRLTVL.

V gene TRBV27 combines with J gene TRBJ2-3; no clear D. Between the trimmed V and J ends, which lost 4 bases and 6 bases, there was a span of 17 bases. The CDR3 has 15 residues. The germline CDR1 and CDR2 sequences are MNHEY and SMNVEV (reference sequence). The CDR3 is CASSWSSEVVDTQYF. As DNA, the CDR3 is TGTGCCAGCAGTTGGAGTTCGGAAGTTGTGGATACGCAGTATTTT.

This clonotype was recorded many times. The CDR3 reads CASSPRGDTGELFF. In nucleotides, the CDR3 is TGTGCCAGCAGTCCCCGGGGGGACACCGGGGAGCTGTTTTTT. The gene calls are TRBV12-3 or TRBV12-4 and TRBJ2-2, with 7 bases that match TRBD2. CDR3 length: 14 amino acids. V was clipped by 5 bases and J by 3 bases; unmatched bases: 3.

Only one count was recorded for this clonotype. This chain uses TRBV10-3 with TRBJ2-7; D may be TRBD2 (6 bases). This CDR3 is built from 17 residues. The germline gives CDR1 ENHRY, CDR2 SYGVKD. Trimming took off 6 bases at V and 0 bases at J, with 21 bases between the two ends. This chain's CDR3 is CAIRGNSGEGSSYEQYF. The CDR3 DNA reads as TGTGCCATCAGAGGAAATAGCGGTGAGGGCAGCTCCTACGAGCAGTACTTC.